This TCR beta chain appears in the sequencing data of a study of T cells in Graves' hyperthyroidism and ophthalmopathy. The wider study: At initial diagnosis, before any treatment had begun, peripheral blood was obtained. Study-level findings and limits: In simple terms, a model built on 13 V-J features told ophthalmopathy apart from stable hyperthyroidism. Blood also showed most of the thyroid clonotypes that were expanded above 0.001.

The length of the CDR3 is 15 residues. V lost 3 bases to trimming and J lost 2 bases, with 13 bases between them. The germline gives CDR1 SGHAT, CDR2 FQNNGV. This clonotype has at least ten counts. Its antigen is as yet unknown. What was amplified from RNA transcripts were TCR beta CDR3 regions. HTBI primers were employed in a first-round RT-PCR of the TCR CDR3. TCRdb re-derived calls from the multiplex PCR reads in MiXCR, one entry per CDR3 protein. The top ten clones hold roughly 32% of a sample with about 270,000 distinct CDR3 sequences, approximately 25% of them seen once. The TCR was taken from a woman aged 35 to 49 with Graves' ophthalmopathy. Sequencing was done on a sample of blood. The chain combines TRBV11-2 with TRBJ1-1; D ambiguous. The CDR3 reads CASSFSYSQNTEAFF. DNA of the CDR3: TGTGCCAGCAGCTTCAGTTACAGTCAAAACACTGAAGCTTTCTTT.